This record covers a single T cell receptor beta chain. The data were obtained in a study of T cell responses to AZD1222 COVID-19 vaccine. Produced via immunoSEQ multiplex PCR; TCRdb's table is partial and in-frame only. The table lists fewer than 100,000 clones, 88% of them singletons. This CDR3 has 11 amino acids. CDR1 is SGDLS, CDR2 YYNGEE, per germline. The V gene lost 0 bases and the J gene lost 5 bases, with 2 bases spanning the gap. The V and J genes are TRBV9 and TRBJ1-1; D gene unclear. This TCR came from an adult who received the AZD1222 COVID-19 vaccine. This specimen was peripheral blood, taken 28 days after the second AZD1222 dose. The CDR3 nucleotides read TGTGCCAGCAGCGTAGAAACTGAAGCTTTCTTT. Encoded protein: CASSVETEAFF.